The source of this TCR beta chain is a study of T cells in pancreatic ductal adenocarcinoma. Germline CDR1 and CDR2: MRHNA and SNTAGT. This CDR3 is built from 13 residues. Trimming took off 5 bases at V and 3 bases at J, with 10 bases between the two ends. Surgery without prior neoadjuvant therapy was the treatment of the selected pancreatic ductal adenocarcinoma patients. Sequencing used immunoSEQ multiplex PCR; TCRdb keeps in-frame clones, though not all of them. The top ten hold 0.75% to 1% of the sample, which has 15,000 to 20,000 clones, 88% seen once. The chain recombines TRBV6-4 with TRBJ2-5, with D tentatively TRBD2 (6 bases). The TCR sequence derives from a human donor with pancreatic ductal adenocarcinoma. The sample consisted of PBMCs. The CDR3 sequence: CASSPGVEETQYF. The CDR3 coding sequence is TGTGCCAGCAGTCCGGGGGTTGAAGAGACCCAGTACTTC.